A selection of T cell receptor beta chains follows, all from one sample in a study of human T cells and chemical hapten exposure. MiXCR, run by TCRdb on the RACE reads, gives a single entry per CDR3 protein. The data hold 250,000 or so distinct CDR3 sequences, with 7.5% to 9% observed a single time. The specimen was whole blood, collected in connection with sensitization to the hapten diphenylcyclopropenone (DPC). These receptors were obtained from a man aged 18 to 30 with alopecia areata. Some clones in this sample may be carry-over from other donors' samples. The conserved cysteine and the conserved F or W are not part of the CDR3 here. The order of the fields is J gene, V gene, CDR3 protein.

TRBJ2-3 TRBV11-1 ASSPYLETDTQY
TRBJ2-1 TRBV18 ASSLGQPGEQF
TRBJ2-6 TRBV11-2 ASSNLRDIGTGANVLT
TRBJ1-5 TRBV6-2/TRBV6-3 ASRSGTGNNQPQH
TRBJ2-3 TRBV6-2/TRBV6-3 AAGVSTDTQY
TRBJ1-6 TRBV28 AVSGTGGSSYNSPLH
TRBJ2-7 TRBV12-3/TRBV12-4 ASSSGRRTYEQY
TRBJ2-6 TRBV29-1 SVETGDSGANVLT
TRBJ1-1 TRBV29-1 SARHPGQNTEAF
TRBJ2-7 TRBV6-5 ASSHEQGLPYEQY
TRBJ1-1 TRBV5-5 ASSASGLEAF
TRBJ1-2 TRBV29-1 SVEGGRDRNYGYT
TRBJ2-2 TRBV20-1 SARTYTGELF
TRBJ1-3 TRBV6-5 ASSYTGQGVVGNTIY
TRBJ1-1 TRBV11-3 ASSLAVDTEAF
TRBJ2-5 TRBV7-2 ASSLTPPSGGARKTQY
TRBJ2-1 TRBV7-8 ASSLELGLKDEQF
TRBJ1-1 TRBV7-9 ASSRLPQGTDTEAF
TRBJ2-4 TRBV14 ASSQGRTGEAIQY
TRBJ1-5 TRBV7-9 ASSLVSGTGNQPQH
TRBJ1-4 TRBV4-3 ASSQIITENEKLF
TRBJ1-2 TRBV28 ASSPTERQGWEGYT
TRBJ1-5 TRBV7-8 ASSVSGGGSNQPQH
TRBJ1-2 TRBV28 ASSLQSQGARGYT
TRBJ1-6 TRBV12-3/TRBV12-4 ASSFRDSNFPLH
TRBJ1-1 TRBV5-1 ASSYADRGAGAF
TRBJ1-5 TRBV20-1 SARDLGGKGNQPQH
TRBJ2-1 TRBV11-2 ASSLKGASINEQF
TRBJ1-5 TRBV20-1 SATRTGPIGNQPQH